Following are 14 T cell receptor beta chains from one sample sequenced in a study of technical replicates of blood from a few donors. This table comes from immunoSEQ multiplex PCR, and its TCRdb copy is limited to in-frame clones, with some not included. Here the sample spans about 70,000 clones, roughly nine tenths being singletons. Specimen: T cells isolated from PBMCs. The receptor source for this set is a human donor in good health.

This clone was seen just once. The chain is built from TRBV7-8 and TRBJ1-1, with 12 nucleotides matching TRBD1. This CDR3 comprises 15 residues. CDR1 and CDR2 from the germline V gene are SGHVS and FQNEAQ. The V segment lost 9 bases and the J segment 7 bases; nucleotides outside the gene matches: 12. Written as DNA, the CDR3 is TGTGCCAGAAACCGGAGGGACAGGGGGCGCGGTGAAGCTTTCTTT. Encoded protein: CARNRRDRGRGEAFF. The full variable domain, in which reference TRBV7-8 and TRBJ1-1 provide the parts outside the CDR3, is GAGVSQSPRYKVAKRGQDVALRCDPISGHVSLFWYQQALGQGPEFLTYFQNEAQLDKSGLPSDRFFAERPEGSVSTLKIQRTQQEDSAVYLCARNRRDRGRGEAFFGQGTRLTVV.

The V and J genes are TRBV28 and TRBJ2-1; D is unresolved. Deletions cut 6 bases from V and 0 bases from J, with 15 bases between. The germline gives CDR1 MDHEN, CDR2 SYDVKM. The CDR3 is made up of 16 amino acids. The CDR3 reads CASRLSYESSYNEQFF. The CDR3, as DNA: TGTGCCAGCAGACTCTCGTATGAAAGCTCCTACAATGAGCAGTTCTTC. Full variable domain (missing parts from reference TRBV28 and TRBJ2-1): DVKVTQSSRYLVKRTGEKVFLECVQDMDHENMFWYRQDPGLGLRLIYFSYDVKMKEKGDIPEGYSVSREKKERFSLILESASTNQTSMYLCASRLSYESSYNEQFFGPGTRLTVL.

The rearrangement joins TRBV7-2 to TRBJ2-2, with 9 bases fitting TRBD1. From germline, CDR1 is SGHTA and CDR2 FQGNSA. V lost 5 bases and J lost 2; bases outside the gene matches: 9. The CDR3 runs 17 residues. Written as DNA, the CDR3 is TGTGCCAGCAGCGTAGGGGGGGGACAGGGTAACACCGGGGAGCTGTTTTTT. Translating gives CASSVGGGQGNTGELFF.

The chain carries TRBV19 and TRBJ1-2, with 7 bases lining up with TRBD1. The CDR3 sequence is 15 residues long. Germline loops: CDR1 LNHDA, CDR2 SQIVND (reference sequence). Trimming took 3 bases from V and 4 from J; bases not matched to a gene: 8. CDR3 region: CASSITGANFYGYTF. The CDR3 coding sequence is TGTGCCAGTAGTATTACAGGGGCGAACTTCTATGGCTACACCTTC.

The chain is built from TRBV13 and TRBJ2-2; D remains unclear. This CDR3 region has 14 residues. The V end lost 2 bases, the J end lost 2 bases, and 6 bases lay between the germline ends. CDR1 is PRHDT and CDR2 is FYEKMQ in the germline V gene (reference sequence). CDR3 bases: TGTGCCAGCAGCTTAAACAGAAACACCGGGGAGCTGTTTTTT. Amino acids: CASSLNRNTGELFF.

This clone was seen only once. The chain employs TRBV7-6 and TRBJ2-1; a possible D gene is TRBD2 (6 bases). Germline CDR1 is SGHVS and CDR2 is FNYEAQ. The CDR3 totals 16 residues. Trimming removed 5 bases from V and 1 base from J, with 15 bases in between. CDR3 residues: CASSPFGRTSYNEQFF. CDR3 sequence (DNA): TGTGCCAGCAGCCCTTTTGGGAGGACTTCCTACAATGAGCAGTTCTTC.

The chain joins TRBV29-1 to TRBJ1-2; 10 nucleotides match TRBD1. The J segment lost 4 bases and the V segment lost 5 bases, leaving 13 bases of the junction unmatched. This CDR3 comprises 16 residues. Germline values: CDR1 SQVTM, CDR2 ANQGSEA. Here the CDR3 reads CSVPKTGTGVTYGYTF. The CDR3 coding sequence is TGCAGCGTTCCAAAAACCGGGACAGGGGTTACCTATGGCTACACCTTC.

J is TRBJ1-4 and V is TRBV27; 9 bases agree with TRBD1. J lost 9 bases, V lost 2 bases, and 4 bases had no gene match. This CDR3 has 14 residues. Germline values: CDR1 MNHEY, CDR2 SMNVEV (reference sequence). The CDR3 sequence is CASSLGQGNQKLFF. Here the CDR3 DNA reads TGTGCCAGCAGTTTAGGACAGGGGAACCAAAAACTGTTTTTT.

V usage is TRBV28 and J usage is TRBJ1-5, with a weak D call TRBD1 (5 bases). Germline assignment: CDR1 MDHEN and CDR2 SYDVKM. Trimming pared 5 bases from V and 9 bases from J, leaving 20 bases between. This CDR3 is 15 amino acids long. This CDR3 is CASSPGHLPEGPQHF. Here the CDR3 DNA reads TGTGCCAGCAGTCCCGGACACCTACCCGAAGGGCCCCAGCATTTT.

The gene calls are TRBV12-5 and TRBJ2-7; 8 bases align to TRBD1. Germline V lookup: CDR1 LGHNT, CDR2 FRNRAP. The CDR3 length is 14 residues. The ends lost 6 bases at V and 1 base at J; junction bases unmatched: 5. The DNA of the CDR3 is TGTGCTAGTGGAGCGACAGGGGATTCCTACGAGCAGTACTTC. The encoded protein is CASGATGDSYEQYF.

The rearrangement links TRBV27 to TRBJ2-7; 11 nucleotides match TRBD2. Unmatched junction bases numbered 6, after V lost 2 bases and J lost 3 bases. The CDR3 totals 16 residues. Germline V gene data show CDR1 as MNHEY and CDR2 as SMNVEV (reference sequence). The CDR3: CASSLGFLAGGYEQYF. In DNA, the CDR3 is TGTGCCAGCAGTTTAGGTTTCCTAGCGGGAGGCTACGAGCAGTACTTC.

The chain joins TRBV27 to TRBJ1-1; D gene unclear. The CDR3 sequence is 16 residues long. Germline assignment: CDR1 MNHEY and CDR2 SMNVEV (reference sequence). V was cut by 3 bases and J by 1 base, with 15 bases left in between. The CDR3, as DNA: TGTGCCAGCAGTTTCTTACAGCCTCCACCGAACACTGAAGCTTTCTTT. Amino acid sequence: CASSFLQPPPNTEAFF.

This sequence joins TRBV5-6 and TRBJ1-4; maybe TRBD1 (5 bases). Germline V CDR1 and CDR2: SGHDT, YYEEEE. Trimming shortened V by 0 bases and J by 0 bases, and 12 bases separated the two germline ends. The CDR3 loop spans 17 amino acids. The CDR3 region is CASSLGGVGATNEKLFF. The CDR3, as DNA: TGTGCCAGCAGCTTGGGGGGCGTAGGGGCAACTAATGAAAAACTGTTTTTT. Full variable domain (missing parts from reference TRBV5-6 and TRBJ1-4): DAGVTQSPTHLIKTRGQQVTLRCSPKSGHDTVSWYQQALGQGPQFIFQYYEEEERQRGNFPDRFSGHQFPNYSSELNVNALLLGDSALYLCASSLGGVGATNEKLFFGSGTQLSVL.

This clone was counted a few times. V usage is TRBV6-1 and J usage is TRBJ1-1; 8 bases line up with TRBD1. This CDR3 comprises 12 residues. V gave up 8 bases and J gave up 5 bases; unmatched junction bases: 4. Germline V gene data show CDR1 as MNHNS and CDR2 as SASEGT. CDR3: CASVTGGTEAFF. Written as DNA, the CDR3 is TGTGCCAGCGTCACAGGGGGGACTGAAGCTTTCTTT.